The T cell receptor (beta chain) under discussion was sequenced for a study of T cells in Graves' hyperthyroidism and ophthalmopathy. The investigators amplified TCR beta CDR3 regions from RNA transcripts. TCR CDR3 underwent first-round RT-PCR with the HTBI primer set. TCRdb reprocessed the multiplex PCR reads via MiXCR and lists one record per CDR3 protein. This table holds approximately 400,000 distinct CDR3 sequences, about a fifth found once. Germline-derived CDR1 and CDR2 are MGHRA and YSYEKL. This CDR3 comprises 15 residues. Trimming cost V 3 bases and J 4 bases; bases outside gene matches: 6. Ten or more counts support this clonotype.

The gene calls are TRBV4-1 and TRBJ1-5, with 7 bases lining up with TRBD1. The specimen sequenced was blood. This TCR was recovered from a young woman with Graves' hyperthyroidism. The CDR3 nucleotides read TGCGCCAGCAGCCACGCGACAGGGAAGAATCAGCCCCAGCATTTT. Translated, it gives CASSHATGKNQPQHF.